This entry concerns a single TCR beta chain. The data stem from a study of cytomegalovirus exposure and HLA in healthy donors. The CDR3 loop spans 16 amino acids. J lost 7 bases, V lost 4 bases, and 13 bases had no gene match. The germline CDR1 and CDR2 sequences are MNHEY and SMNVEV (reference sequence). PCR involved 60 Vbeta and 13 Jbeta primers. Sequencing was performed with immunoSEQ multiplex PCR; in TCRdb, only in-frame clones are kept and a portion is missing. This sample yields over 150,000 clones, of which about 81% are seen a single time; over 2% belongs to the top ten. The sequence was collected from a woman aged 25 to 39 in good health and CMV-seronegative. Sequences were obtained from PBMCs. The chain links TRBV27 to TRBJ1-5; 7 bases line up with TRBD1. The CDR3 DNA reads as TGTGCCAGCAGTTCCCGACAGGGAGCAGCTGGCCAGCCCCAGCATTTT. The encoded protein is CASSSRQGAAGQPQHF.